What follows are 8 T cell receptor beta chains derived from one specimen sequenced in a study of regulatory T cells in long-lasting Graves disease. Time point indicated: persistent/refractory GD, antithyroid drugs over 5 years with positive TRAb. From PBMCs, RNA was extracted and then used to make the TCR library. Researchers made TCR beta libraries by using iRepertoire HTBI primers and running Arm-PCR on CDR3 regions. TCRdb redid the calling of the multiplex PCR reads with MiXCR, one entry per CDR3 protein. This table holds about 420,000 distinct CDR3 sequences, about 20% found once. The input for sequencing was peripheral blood mononuclear cells (PBMCs), taken when the disease was refractory, from a patient treated with antithyroid drugs. These receptors were obtained from a female donor with Graves disease.

This clonotype has at least ten counts. This chain connects TRBV7-2 to TRBJ2-7; D may be TRBD2 (5 bases). The germline V gene has CDR1 SGHTA and CDR2 FQGNSA. The CDR3 contains 13 residues. V was pared by 2 bases and J by 4 bases, with 9 bases between. The CDR3 bases are TGTGCCAGCAGCTTAAACGGGATGTACGAGCAGTACTTC. Encoded protein: CASSLNGMYEQYF.

Remarks on this clonotype: It is likely a read error: a sequence one base away is far more abundant. This chain joins TRBV27 and TRBJ2-7; 7 bases match TRBD2. Trimming took 7 bases from V and 2 from J; bases not matched to a gene: 8. The CDR3 spans 14 residues. Per the germline V gene, CDR1 is MNHEY and CDR2 is SMNVEV (reference sequence). CDR3 residues: CASTAVSGAYEQYF. CDR3 nucleotide sequence: TGTGCCAGCACTGCGGTCAGCGGGGCCTACGAGCAGTACTTC.

This chain uses TRBV19 with TRBJ2-3; D possibly corresponds to TRBD2 (6 bases). This CDR3 is built from 15 residues. The V gene's germline CDR1 is LNHDA and CDR2 SQIVND (reference sequence). Trimming stripped 3 bases from V and 3 bases from J, with 13 bases between. DNA for the CDR3: TGTGCCAGTAGTATGTCCGGGAGTAAGACAGATACGCAGTATTTT. Translated, it gives CASSMSGSKTDTQYF.

This clonotype was seen more than once but under ten times. V gene TRBV12-3 or TRBV12-4 combines with J gene TRBJ2-2; TRBD1 might be the D (6 bases). V dropped 0 bases and J dropped 0 bases, with 23 bases sitting between them. The CDR3 spans 21 residues. The CDR3 DNA sequence: TGTGCCAGCAGTTTAGCACCTCCGGGACAAGGCGTATTCGCGAACACCGGGGAGCTGTTTTTT. Its protein is CASSLAPPGQGVFANTGELFF.

The chain uses TRBV29-1 and TRBJ1-1, with TRBD1 as a possible D gene (5 bases). Germline CDR1 reads SQVTM; CDR2 reads ANQGSEA. This CDR3 has 15 residues. The ends were cut back, 7 bases at V and 5 bases at J, with 23 bases in the middle. The CDR3 DNA reads TGCAGCGGGCGTGCGGGGTCAGGGTACAAGACTGAAGCTTTCTTT. Translated: CSGRAGSGYKTEAFF.

This clonotype occurred many times. The genes are TRBV27 and TRBJ1-5, with D tentatively TRBD1 (6 bases). The germline gives CDR1 MNHEY, CDR2 SMNVEV (reference sequence). This CDR3 spans 14 amino acids. V lost 4 bases to trimming and J lost 3 bases, with 10 bases between them. The CDR3 reads CASSSGTINQPQHF. The DNA for the CDR3 is TGTGCCAGCAGTTCCGGGACAATCAATCAGCCCCAGCATTTT.

Ten or more counts support this clonotype. This rearrangement joins TRBV2 to TRBJ1-5; D remains ambiguous. The germline V gene has CDR1 SNHLY and CDR2 FYNNEI. Trimming stripped 3 bases from V and 3 bases from J, with 6 bases between. The CDR3 covers 13 residues. In DNA form, the CDR3 reads TGTGCCAGCAGTGACCAGAACAATCAGCCCCAGCATTTT. Residues: CASSDQNNQPQHF.

On this clonotype: This may be a read error: a much more frequent sequence differs by one nucleotide. The DNA for the CDR3 is TGTGCCATCGGTGAGTCGAGAACAGGGCTAGGGCAGCCCCAGCATTTT. Protein: CAIGESRTGLGQPQHF. The chain uses TRBV10-3 and TRBJ1-5; D perhaps matches TRBD1 (6 bases). The V gene's germline CDR1 is ENHRY and CDR2 SYGVKD. This CDR3 contains 16 residues.